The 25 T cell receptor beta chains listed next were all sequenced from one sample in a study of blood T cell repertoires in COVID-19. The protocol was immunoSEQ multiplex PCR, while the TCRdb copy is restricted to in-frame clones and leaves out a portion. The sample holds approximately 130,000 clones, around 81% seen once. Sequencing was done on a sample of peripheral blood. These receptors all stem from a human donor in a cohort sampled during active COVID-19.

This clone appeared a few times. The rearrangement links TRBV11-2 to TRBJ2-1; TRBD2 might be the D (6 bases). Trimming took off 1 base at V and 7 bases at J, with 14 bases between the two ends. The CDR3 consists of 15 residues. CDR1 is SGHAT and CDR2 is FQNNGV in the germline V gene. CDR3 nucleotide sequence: TGTGCCAGCAGCTTAGGAGGCGGGGTTGGGAATGAGCAGTTCTTC. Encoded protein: CASSLGGGVGNEQFF.

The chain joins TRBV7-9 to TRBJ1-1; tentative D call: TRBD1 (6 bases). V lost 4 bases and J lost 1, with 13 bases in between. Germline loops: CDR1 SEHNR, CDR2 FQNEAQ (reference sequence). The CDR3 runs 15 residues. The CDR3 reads CASSSETGANTEAFF. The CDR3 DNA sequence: TGTGCCAGCAGCTCGGAGACAGGCGCGAACACTGAAGCTTTCTTT.

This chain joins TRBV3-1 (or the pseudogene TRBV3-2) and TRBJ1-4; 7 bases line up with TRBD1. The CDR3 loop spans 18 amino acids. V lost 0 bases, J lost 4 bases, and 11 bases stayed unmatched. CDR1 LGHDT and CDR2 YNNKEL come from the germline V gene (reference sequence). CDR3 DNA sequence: TGTGCCAGCAGCCAAGATTTAGGGGCGACAGGGCTTAATGAAAAACTGTTTTTT. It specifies CASSQDLGATGLNEKLFF.

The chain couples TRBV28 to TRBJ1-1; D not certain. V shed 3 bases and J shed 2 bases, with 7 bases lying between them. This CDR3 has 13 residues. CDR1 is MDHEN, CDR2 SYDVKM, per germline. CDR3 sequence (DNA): TGTGCCAGCAGTTTCAGAATAAACACTGAAGCTTTCTTT. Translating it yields CASSFRINTEAFF.

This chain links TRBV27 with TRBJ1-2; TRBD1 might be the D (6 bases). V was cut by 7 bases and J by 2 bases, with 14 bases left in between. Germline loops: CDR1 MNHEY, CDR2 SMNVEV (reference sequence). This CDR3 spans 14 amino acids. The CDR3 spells CASTPQTGNYGYTF. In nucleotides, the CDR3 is TGTGCCAGCACCCCACAAACAGGGAACTATGGCTACACCTTC.

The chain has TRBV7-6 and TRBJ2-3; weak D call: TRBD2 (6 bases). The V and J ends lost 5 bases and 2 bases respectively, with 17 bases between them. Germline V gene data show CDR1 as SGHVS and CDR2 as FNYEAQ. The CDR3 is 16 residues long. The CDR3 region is CASSEQGRLHTDTQYF. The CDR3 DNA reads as TGTGCCAGCAGCGAACAAGGGAGGCTTCACACAGATACGCAGTATTTT.

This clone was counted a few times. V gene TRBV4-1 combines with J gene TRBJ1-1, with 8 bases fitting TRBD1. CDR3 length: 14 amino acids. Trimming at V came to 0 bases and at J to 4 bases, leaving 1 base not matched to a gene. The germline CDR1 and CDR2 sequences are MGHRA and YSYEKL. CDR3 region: CASSQDQGATEAFF. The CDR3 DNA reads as TGCGCCAGCAGCCAAGATCAGGGGGCCACTGAAGCTTTCTTT.

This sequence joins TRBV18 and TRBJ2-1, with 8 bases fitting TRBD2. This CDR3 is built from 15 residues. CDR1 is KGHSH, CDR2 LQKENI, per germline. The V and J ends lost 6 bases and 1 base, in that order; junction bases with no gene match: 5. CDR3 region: CASSLTSGSYNEQFF. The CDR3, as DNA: TGTGCCAGCTCGCTTACTAGCGGATCCTACAATGAGCAGTTCTTC. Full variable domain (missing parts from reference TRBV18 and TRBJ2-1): NAGVMQNPRHLVRRRGQEARLRCSPMKGHSHVYWYRQLPEEGLKFMVYLQKENIIDESGMPKERFSAEFPKEGPSILRIQQVVRGDSAAYFCASSLTSGSYNEQFFGPGTRLTVL.

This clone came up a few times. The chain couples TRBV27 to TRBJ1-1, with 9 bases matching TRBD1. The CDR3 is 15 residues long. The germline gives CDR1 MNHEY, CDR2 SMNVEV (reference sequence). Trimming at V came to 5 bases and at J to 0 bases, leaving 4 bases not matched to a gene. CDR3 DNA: TGTGCCAGCAGTCCACGGACAGGGGTGAACACTGAAGCTTTCTTT. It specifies CASSPRTGVNTEAFF.

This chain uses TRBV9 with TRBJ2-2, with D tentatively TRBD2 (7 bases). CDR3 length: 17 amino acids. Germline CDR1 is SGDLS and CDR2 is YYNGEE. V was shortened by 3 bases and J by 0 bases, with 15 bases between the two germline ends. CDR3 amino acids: CASSESAGAPNTGELFF. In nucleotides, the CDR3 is TGTGCCAGCAGCGAGTCTGCGGGGGCGCCGAACACCGGGGAGCTGTTTTTT.

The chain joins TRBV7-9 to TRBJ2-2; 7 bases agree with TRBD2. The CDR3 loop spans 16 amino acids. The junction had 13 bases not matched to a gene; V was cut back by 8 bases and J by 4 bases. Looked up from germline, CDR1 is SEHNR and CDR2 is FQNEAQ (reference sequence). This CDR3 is CASPPNSGVRTGELFF. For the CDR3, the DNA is TGTGCCAGCCCCCCCAACAGCGGGGTCCGCACCGGGGAGCTGTTTTTT.

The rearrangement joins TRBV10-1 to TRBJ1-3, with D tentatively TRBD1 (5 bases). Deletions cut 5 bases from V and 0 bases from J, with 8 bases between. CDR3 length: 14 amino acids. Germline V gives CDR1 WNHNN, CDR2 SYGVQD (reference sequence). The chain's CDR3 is CASSPGGSGNTIYF. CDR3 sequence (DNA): TGCGCCAGCAGTCCCGGGGGCTCTGGAAACACCATATATTTT.

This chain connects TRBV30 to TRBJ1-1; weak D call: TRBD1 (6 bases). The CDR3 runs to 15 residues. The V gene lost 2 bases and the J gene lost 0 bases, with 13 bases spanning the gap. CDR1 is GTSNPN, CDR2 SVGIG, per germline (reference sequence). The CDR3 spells CAWSFHAGVNTEAFF. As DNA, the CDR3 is TGTGCCTGGAGTTTTCACGCAGGGGTGAACACTGAAGCTTTCTTT.

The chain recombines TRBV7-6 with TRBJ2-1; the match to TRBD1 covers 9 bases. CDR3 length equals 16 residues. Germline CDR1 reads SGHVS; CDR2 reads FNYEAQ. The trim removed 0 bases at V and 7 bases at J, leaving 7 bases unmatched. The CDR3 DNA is TGTGCCAGCAGCTTAGCAGGACAGGGGAGGTCTAATGAGCAGTTCTTC. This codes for CASSLAGQGRSNEQFF.

The CDR3 loop is CEAGGATEAFF. DNA of the CDR3: TGTGAGGCGGGGGGGGCCACTGAAGCTTTCTTT. This rearrangement joins TRBV28 to TRBJ1-1; perhaps TRBD1 as D (6 bases). The CDR3 has 11 residues. The germline gives CDR1 MDHEN, CDR2 SYDVKM.

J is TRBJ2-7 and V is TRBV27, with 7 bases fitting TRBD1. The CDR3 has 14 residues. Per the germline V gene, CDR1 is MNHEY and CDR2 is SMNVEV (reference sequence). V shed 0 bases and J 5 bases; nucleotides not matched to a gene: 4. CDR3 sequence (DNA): TGTGCCAGCAGTTTATCGCTAGGGGGCGACGAGCAGTACTTC. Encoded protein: CASSLSLGGDEQYF.

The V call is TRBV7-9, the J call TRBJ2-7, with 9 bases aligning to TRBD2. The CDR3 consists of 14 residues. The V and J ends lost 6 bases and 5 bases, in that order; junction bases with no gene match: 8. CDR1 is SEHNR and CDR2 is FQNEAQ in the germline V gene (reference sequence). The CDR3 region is CASRVAGGLDEQYF. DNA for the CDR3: TGTGCCAGCAGGGTCGCGGGGGGGCTGGACGAGCAGTACTTC.

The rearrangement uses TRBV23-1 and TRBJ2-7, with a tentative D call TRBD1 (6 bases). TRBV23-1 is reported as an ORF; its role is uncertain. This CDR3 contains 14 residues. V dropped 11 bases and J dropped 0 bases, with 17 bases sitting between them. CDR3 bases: TGCGCCGACAACAGGGACAACTACTCCTACGAGCAGTACTTC. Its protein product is CADNRDNYSYEQYF.

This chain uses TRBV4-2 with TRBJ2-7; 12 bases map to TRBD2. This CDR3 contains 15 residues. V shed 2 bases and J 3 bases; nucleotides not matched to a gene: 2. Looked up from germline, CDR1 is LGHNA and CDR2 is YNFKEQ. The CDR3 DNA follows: TGTGCCAGCAGCCAAAAACTAGCGGGGGGCTACGAGCAGTACTTC. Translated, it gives CASSQKLAGGYEQYF.

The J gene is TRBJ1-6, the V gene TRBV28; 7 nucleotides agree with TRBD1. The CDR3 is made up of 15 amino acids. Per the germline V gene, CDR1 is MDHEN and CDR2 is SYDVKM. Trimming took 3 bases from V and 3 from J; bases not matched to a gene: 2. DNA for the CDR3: TGTGCCAGCAGTTTGCGGGACAGCTATAATTCACCCCTCCACTTT. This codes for CASSLRDSYNSPLHF.

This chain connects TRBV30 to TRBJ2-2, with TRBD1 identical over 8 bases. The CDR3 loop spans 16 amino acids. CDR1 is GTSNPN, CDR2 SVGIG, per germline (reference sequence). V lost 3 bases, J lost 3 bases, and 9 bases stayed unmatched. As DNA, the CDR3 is TGTGCCTGGAGCAAAGGGGTACAGGGGGACACCGGGGAGCTGTTTTTT. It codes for CAWSKGVQGDTGELFF.

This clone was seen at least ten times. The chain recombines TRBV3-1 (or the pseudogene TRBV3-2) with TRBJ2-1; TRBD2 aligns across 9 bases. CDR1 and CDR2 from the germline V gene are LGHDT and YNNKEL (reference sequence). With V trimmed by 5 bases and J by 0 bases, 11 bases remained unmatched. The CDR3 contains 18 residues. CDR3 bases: TGTGCCAGCAGCTCCAGTCGACTAGCGGCCAGCTCCTACAATGAGCAGTTCTTC. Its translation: CASSSSRLAASSYNEQFF.

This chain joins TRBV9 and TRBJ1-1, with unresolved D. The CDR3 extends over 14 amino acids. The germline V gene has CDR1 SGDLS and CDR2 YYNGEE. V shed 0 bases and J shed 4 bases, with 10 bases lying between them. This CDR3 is CASSVALEGTEAFF. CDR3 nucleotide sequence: TGTGCCAGCAGCGTAGCACTGGAGGGCACTGAAGCTTTCTTT.

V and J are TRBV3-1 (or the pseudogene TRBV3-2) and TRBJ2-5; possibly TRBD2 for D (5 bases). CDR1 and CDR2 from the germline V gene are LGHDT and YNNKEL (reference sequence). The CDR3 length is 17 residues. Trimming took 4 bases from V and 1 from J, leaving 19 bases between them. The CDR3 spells CASSPLGAANFQETQYF. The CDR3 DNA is TGTGCCAGCAGCCCCCTGGGAGCGGCCAATTTCCAAGAGACCCAGTACTTC.

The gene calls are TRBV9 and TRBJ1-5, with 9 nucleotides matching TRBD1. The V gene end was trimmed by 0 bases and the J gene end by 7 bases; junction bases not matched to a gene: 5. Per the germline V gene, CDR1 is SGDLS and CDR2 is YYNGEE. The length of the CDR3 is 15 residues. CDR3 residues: CASSVGTGAGQPQHF. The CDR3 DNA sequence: TGTGCCAGCAGCGTAGGGACAGGGGCCGGGCAGCCCCAGCATTTT.